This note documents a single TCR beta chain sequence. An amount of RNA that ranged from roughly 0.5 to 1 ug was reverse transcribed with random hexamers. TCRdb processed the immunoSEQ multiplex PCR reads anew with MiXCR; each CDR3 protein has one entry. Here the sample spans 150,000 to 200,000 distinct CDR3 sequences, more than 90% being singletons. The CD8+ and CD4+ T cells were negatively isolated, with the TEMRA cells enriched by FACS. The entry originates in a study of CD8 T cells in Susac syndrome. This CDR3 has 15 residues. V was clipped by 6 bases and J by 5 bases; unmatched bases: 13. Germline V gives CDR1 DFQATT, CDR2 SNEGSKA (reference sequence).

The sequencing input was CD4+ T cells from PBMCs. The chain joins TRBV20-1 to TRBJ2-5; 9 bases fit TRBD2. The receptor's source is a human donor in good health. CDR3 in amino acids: CSADSSGVMWETQYF. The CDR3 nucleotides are TGCAGTGCAGATTCTAGCGGGGTCATGTGGGAGACCCAGTACTTC.